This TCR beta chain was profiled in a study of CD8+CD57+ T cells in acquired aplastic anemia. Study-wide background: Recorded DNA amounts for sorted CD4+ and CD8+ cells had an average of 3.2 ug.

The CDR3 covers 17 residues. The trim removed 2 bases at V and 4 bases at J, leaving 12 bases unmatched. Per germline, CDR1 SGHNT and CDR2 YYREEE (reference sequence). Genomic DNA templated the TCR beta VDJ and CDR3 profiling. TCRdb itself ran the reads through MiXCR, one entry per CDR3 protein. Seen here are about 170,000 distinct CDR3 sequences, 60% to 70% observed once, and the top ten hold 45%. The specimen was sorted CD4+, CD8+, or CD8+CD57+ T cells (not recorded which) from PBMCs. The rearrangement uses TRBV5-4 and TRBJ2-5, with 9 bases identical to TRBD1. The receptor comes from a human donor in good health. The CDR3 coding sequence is TGTGCCAGCAGCTTCAATCTAGGGGACAGGGAATCAGAGACCCAGTACTTC. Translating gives CASSFNLGDRESETQYF.